This T cell receptor beta chain was sequenced in a study of long-term antiretroviral therapy in people with HIV. Study findings and constraints: CDR3 length ranges were narrower in HIV repertoires than in controls. Diversity rose after ART but stayed below transplant donor controls.

As for this clone: Its antigen is unidentified.

Prior to DNA extraction, the samples held about 0.95-11 million cryopreserved PBMC. Germline V gives CDR1 WNHNN, CDR2 SYGVQD (reference sequence). The CDR3 has 13 residues. Trimming left V 2 bases short and J 7 bases short, with 12 bases between. Sequencing used immunoSEQ v3.0 at survey level. Assay: immunoSEQ multiplex PCR; the TCRdb copy retains only in-frame clones and omits some. Here the sample spans some 47,000 clones, 90% to 95% being singletons. This specimen was unsorted PBMCs, taken 3.7 years after starting antiretroviral therapy. The receptor was isolated from a woman aged 45-59 years with HIV. The chain employs TRBV10-1 and TRBJ2-7; no reliable D call. CDR3 in DNA: TGCGCCAGCAGTGAGCAGCTTTATGGAGAGCAGTACTTC. Encoded protein: CASSEQLYGEQYF.